Given below is one T cell receptor (beta chain) in context. The antigen is unknown. Germline V gives CDR1 SGHRS, CDR2 YFSETQ. Germline trimming cut 2 bases from V and 6 bases from J; bases unmatched to any gene: 5. This CDR3 region has 14 residues. The record originates from a study of shared clonotypes between healthy human individuals. Background on the study: A donor's plate count was three for CD4 naive and three for CD4 memory; CD8 naive had two and CD8 memory one. Study-wide points: Some clonotypes were shared by all four sorted-subset donors, while others were not shared. The non-shared ones had lower generation probabilities than the shared ones. Rarefaction analysis demonstrated incomplete sorted-subset sequencing notwithstanding large depth. Estimated richness was generally greater in naive than memory subsets.

Sequencing used immunoSEQ multiplex PCR; TCRdb keeps in-frame clones, though not all of them. Among about 820,000 clones listed, approximately 92% were seen once. Naive CD8 cells were CD45RO-negative, positively selected for CCR7, excluding terminally differentiated effector memory CD45RA+ cells. The sample taken for sequencing was naive CD8+ T cells sorted from blood. The chain couples TRBV5-1 to TRBJ2-1; TRBD2 agrees at 7 bases. The receptor's source is a man aged 25 to 40 in good health. CDR3 in DNA: TGCGCCAGCAGCTTCAATGGCGGGAGCAATGAGCAGTTCTTC. Translating it yields CASSFNGGSNEQFF.